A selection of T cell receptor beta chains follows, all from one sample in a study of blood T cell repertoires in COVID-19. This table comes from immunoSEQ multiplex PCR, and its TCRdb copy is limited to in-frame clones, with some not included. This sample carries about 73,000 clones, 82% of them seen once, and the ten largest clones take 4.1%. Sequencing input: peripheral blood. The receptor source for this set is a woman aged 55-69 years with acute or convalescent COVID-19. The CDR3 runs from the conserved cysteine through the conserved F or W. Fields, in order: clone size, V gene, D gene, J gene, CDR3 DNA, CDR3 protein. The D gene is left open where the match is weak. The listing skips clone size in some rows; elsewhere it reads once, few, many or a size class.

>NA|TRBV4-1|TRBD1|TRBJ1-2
TGCGCCAGCAGCCAAGATGGAACAGGGGGCGGTTCGGACTATGGCTACACCTTC
CASSQDGTGGGSDYGYTF
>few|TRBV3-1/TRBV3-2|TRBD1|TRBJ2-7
TGTGCCAGCAGTTGGGACAGGGGGCTGGGCGAGCAGTACTTC
CASSWDRGLGEQYF
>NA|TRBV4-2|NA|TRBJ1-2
TGTGCCAGCAGCCAAGTGGAGGGGTTGAACTATGGCTACACCTTC
CASSQVEGLNYGYTF
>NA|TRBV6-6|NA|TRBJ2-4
TGTGCCAGCAGTAATACAGGTACAGGGAGGGACATTCAGTACTTC
CASSNTGTGRDIQYF
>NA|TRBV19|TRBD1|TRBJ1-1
TGTGCCAGTAGCCCGACAGGGGGCTTGAACACTGAAGCTTTCTTT
CASSPTGGLNTEAFF
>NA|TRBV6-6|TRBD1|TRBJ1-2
TGTGCCATCGCATTTTTAGGGACAGGGGTTAATGGCTACACCTTC
CAIAFLGTGVNGYTF
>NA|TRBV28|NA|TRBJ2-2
TGTGCCAGCAGCTCAATCCTTAGGGCGGGCCCGGGGGAGCTGTTTTTT
CASSSILRAGPGELFF
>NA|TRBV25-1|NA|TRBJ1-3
TGTGCCAGCAGTGAGTCAGGGTTTGGAGGAAACACCATATATTTT
CASSESGFGGNTIYF
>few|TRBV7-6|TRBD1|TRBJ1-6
TGTGCCAGCAGCGCGACAGGGTGGGACTCACCCCTCCACTTT
CASSATGWDSPLHF
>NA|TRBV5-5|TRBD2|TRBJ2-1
TGTGCCAGCAGCTTGGCGACTAGCGGGGGTCACAATGAGCAGTTCTTC
CASSLATSGGHNEQFF
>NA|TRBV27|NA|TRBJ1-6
TGTGCCAGCAGTTTAAGCCCTTCGATTTATAATTCACCCCTCCACTTT
CASSLSPSIYNSPLHF
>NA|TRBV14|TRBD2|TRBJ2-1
TGTGCCAGCAGCCAAGATCGAGGAGGTAGCGGGGGGTCCTACAATGAGCAGTTCTTC
CASSQDRGGSGGSYNEQFF
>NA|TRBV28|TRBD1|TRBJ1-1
TGTGCCAGCAGTCCGCCTTTAGGACAGGGAGATACTGAAGCTTTCTTT
CASSPPLGQGDTEAFF
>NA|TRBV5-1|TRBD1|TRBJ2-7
TGCGCCAGCAGCTTGGAGCCCCGGGACAGGGGTAACGAGCAGTACTTC
CASSLEPRDRGNEQYF
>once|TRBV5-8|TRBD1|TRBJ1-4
TGTGCCAGCAGCTTGGGACAGGGGCGCGAAAAACTGTTTTTT
CASSLGQGREKLFF
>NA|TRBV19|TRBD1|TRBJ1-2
TGTGCCACAACGGGACAGGGCTATGGCTACACCTTC
CATTGQGYGYTF
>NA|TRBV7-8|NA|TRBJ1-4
TGTGCCAGCAGCTTAGACCCAGGGTTTGATGAAAAACTGTTTTTT
CASSLDPGFDEKLFF
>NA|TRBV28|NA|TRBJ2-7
TGTGCCAGCAACTTGGACCCACCGGGGTCGGGCGAGCAGTACTTC
CASNLDPPGSGEQYF
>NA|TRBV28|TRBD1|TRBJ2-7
TGTGCCAGCAGCTTTCCGTTCGGACAGGGCTACGAGCAGTACTTC
CASSFPFGQGYEQYF
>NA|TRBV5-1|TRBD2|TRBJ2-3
TGCGCCAGCAGCCCGATAAGCGGGAGCGTAGCAGATACGCAGTATTTT
CASSPISGSVADTQYF
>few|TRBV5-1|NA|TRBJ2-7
TGCGCCAGCAGCGCTACGCGATACGAGCAGTACTTC
CASSATRYEQYF
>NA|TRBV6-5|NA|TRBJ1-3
TGTGCCAGCAGGGCCATGGTTGGAAACACCATATATTTT
CASRAMVGNTIYF